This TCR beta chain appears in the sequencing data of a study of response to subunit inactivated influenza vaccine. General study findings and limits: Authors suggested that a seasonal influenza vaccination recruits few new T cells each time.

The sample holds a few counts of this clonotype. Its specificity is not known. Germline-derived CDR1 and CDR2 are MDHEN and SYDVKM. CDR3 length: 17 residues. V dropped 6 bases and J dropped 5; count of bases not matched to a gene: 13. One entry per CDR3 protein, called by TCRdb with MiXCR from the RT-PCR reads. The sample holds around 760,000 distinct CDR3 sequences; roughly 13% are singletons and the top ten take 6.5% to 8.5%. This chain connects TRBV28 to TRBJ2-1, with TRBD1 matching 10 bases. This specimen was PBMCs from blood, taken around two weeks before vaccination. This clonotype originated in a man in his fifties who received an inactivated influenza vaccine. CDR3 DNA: TGTGCCAGCAGACCGGACAGGGGGGAACCTATTGACAATGAGCAGTTCTTC. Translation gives CASRPDRGEPIDNEQFF.